The 21 T cell receptor beta chains reported below all come from one sample, sequenced in a study of blood T cells in healthy people across ages. For the second PCR, which ran for about 6 to 12 cycles, a sample-barcoded 5' primer and a J-beta primer mix were used. MiXCR, applied by TCRdb to the 5' RACE reads, yields one record per CDR3 protein. This repertoire shows roughly 550,000 distinct CDR3 sequences, approximately 25% found once; its top ten account for just over 8.5%. In addition, the sample was reused for a study of T cells of mothers and their children.

Sequencing input: blood. The receptors shown here come from a boy aged 5-17 years in good health.

The V and J genes are TRBV12-3 or TRBV12-4 and TRBJ1-4, with TRBD1 matching 7 bases. V shed 6 bases and J 5 bases; nucleotides not matched to a gene: 9. The CDR3 has 15 amino acids. In DNA form, the CDR3 reads TGTGCCAGCAGACCCACGACAGGGCAGAATGAAAAACTGTTTTTT. Translating gives CASRPTTGQNEKLFF.

V and J are TRBV28 and TRBJ2-1; 8 nucleotides align to TRBD2. The CDR3 contains 15 residues. The junction had 6 bases not matched to a gene; V was cut back by 3 bases and J by 5 bases. Germline V lookup: CDR1 MDHEN, CDR2 SYDVKM. DNA of the CDR3: TGTGCCAGCAGTTTGACTAGCGCGATCAACAATGAGCAGTTCTTC. Its translation: CASSLTSAINNEQFF.

This clonotype was seen only a few times. The J gene is TRBJ2-1, the V gene TRBV3-1; TRBD2 matches at 10 bases. CDR1 and CDR2 from the germline V gene are LGHDT and YNNKEL (reference sequence). The CDR3 is 17 amino acids. The trim removed 1 base at V and 4 bases at J, leaving 7 bases unmatched. The CDR3 nucleotides read TGTGCCAGCAGCCAAGTCCTAGCGGGAGACGTATACAATGAGCAGTTCTTC. Translating it yields CASSQVLAGDVYNEQFF.

The rearrangement uses TRBV7-9 and TRBJ2-5, with a weak D call TRBD2 (6 bases). The V end was cut by 1 base, the J end by 3 bases, with 9 bases between. Germline-derived CDR1 and CDR2 are SEHNR and FQNEAQ (reference sequence). The CDR3 loop spans 14 amino acids. Here the CDR3 reads CASSLGGKEETQYF. The CDR3 DNA reads as TGTGCCAGCAGCTTAGGCGGGAAGGAAGAGACCCAGTACTTC.

The V call is TRBV12-3 or TRBV12-4, the J call TRBJ2-1; the D gene is possibly TRBD2 (5 bases). The V end lost 5 bases, the J end lost 5 bases, and 13 bases lay between the germline ends. The CDR3 runs to 14 residues. CDR3 DNA: TGTGCCAGCAGTACACTAGGCTGGGACAATGAGCAGTTCTTC. It translates to CASSTLGWDNEQFF.

The genes are TRBV7-2 and TRBJ2-1; D unclear. Trimming cost V 3 bases and J 0 bases, with 9 bases left between them. Looked up from germline, CDR1 is SGHTA and CDR2 is FQGNSA. The CDR3 totals 15 residues. CDR3 in DNA: TGTGCCAGCAGCTTGAGGAGCAGCTCCTACAATGAGCAGTTCTTC. Its protein product is CASSLRSSSYNEQFF. Drawing the rest from reference TRBV7-2 and TRBJ2-1, the complete variable domain is GAGVSQSPSNKVTEKGKDVELRCDPISGHTALYWYRQSLGQGLEFLIYFQGNSAPDKSGLPSDRFSAERTGGSVSTLTIQRTQQEDSAVYLCASSLRSSSYNEQFFGPGTRLTVL.

This clonotype was counted many times. The chain links TRBV20-1 to TRBJ2-5; D gene uncertain. V lost 2 bases, J lost 3 bases, and 1 base lay in between. Per the germline V gene, CDR1 is DFQATT and CDR2 is SNEGSKA (reference sequence). The CDR3 spans 10 residues. The CDR3 sequence: CSARKETQYF. The CDR3 region has the DNA TGCAGTGCTAGAAAAGAGACCCAGTACTTC.

The rearrangement uses TRBV20-1 and TRBJ1-2; 9 bases are shared with TRBD1. CDR1 DFQATT and CDR2 SNEGSKA come from the germline V gene (reference sequence). The J segment lost 8 bases and the V segment lost 3 bases, leaving 25 bases of the junction unmatched. CDR3 length: 19 amino acids. The CDR3 reads CSARTVGQGNSGSWYGYTF. DNA of the CDR3: TGCAGTGCTAGGACAGTGGGACAGGGAAACTCTGGCTCGTGGTACGGCTACACCTTC.

This clonotype showed up just a few times. V is TRBV28 and J is TRBJ2-5; 12 nucleotides agree with TRBD2. Germline V gene data show CDR1 as MDHEN and CDR2 as SYDVKM. Losses at the gene ends were 2 bases for V and 4 bases for J; bases not matched to a gene: 5. The CDR3 runs to 16 residues. The CDR3 loop is CASSLGRLAGAETQYF. The CDR3 DNA sequence: TGTGCCAGCAGTTTAGGGAGACTAGCGGGAGCAGAGACCCAGTACTTC.

This clonotype was observed at least ten times. J is TRBJ2-7 and V is TRBV3-1; no reliable D call. Trimming pared 3 bases from V and 0 bases from J, leaving 3 bases between. The CDR3 is 12 residues long. Germline V gene sequence: CDR1 LGHDT, CDR2 YNNKEL (reference sequence). CDR3 nucleotide sequence: TGTGCCAGCAGCCAGGACTCCTACGAGCAGTACTTC. Protein: CASSQDSYEQYF.

The chain uses TRBV6-5 and TRBJ2-5, with no clear D. Trimming took off 7 bases at V and 2 bases at J, with 8 bases between the two ends. The germline V gene has CDR1 MNHEY and CDR2 SVGAGI. The CDR3 length is 12 residues. The CDR3 sequence: CASTGYQETQYF. CDR3 sequence (DNA): TGTGCCAGCACTGGATATCAAGAGACCCAGTACTTC.

This clonotype was seen at least ten times. The chain has TRBV7-2 and TRBJ2-4; D gene ambiguous. Looked up from germline, CDR1 is SGHTA and CDR2 is FQGNSA. The V end lost 5 bases, the J end lost 3 bases, and 5 bases lay between the germline ends. The CDR3 spans 12 residues. CDR3 nucleotides: TGTGCCAGCAGCCCCAGCAAAAACATTCAGTACTTC. This translates into CASSPSKNIQYF.

V usage is TRBV7-2 and J usage is TRBJ2-4; D possibly corresponds to TRBD2 (5 bases). Trimming took 3 bases from V and 6 from J, leaving 12 bases between them. Per germline, CDR1 SGHTA and CDR2 FQGNSA. The CDR3 is made up of 14 amino acids. CDR3 DNA sequence: TGTGCCAGCAGCTTTGGGGTAGCGCCAAACATTCAGTACTTC. Translation gives CASSFGVAPNIQYF. Based on the CDR3 plus reference TRBV7-2 and TRBJ2-4, the full variable domain is GAGVSQSPSNKVTEKGKDVELRCDPISGHTALYWYRQSLGQGLEFLIYFQGNSAPDKSGLPSDRFSAERTGGSVSTLTIQRTQQEDSAVYLCASSFGVAPNIQYFGAGTRLSVL.

This chain joins TRBV4-3 and TRBJ2-5; D might be TRBD2 (6 bases). The J call is doubtful: the DNA matches TRBJ2-7 better. Germline V CDR1 and CDR2: LGHNA, YSLEER. The CDR3 spans 14 residues. In nucleotides, the CDR3 is TGCGCCAGCAGCCAAGTAGGCGGGGCCCACGAGCAGTACTTC. Its translation: CASSQVGGAHEQYF.

This clonotype showed up just a few times. The CDR3 loop reads CASRRQGKGSYNEQFF. DNA for the CDR3: TGTGCCAGCAGAAGACAGGGTAAGGGGTCCTACAATGAGCAGTTCTTC. This sequence joins TRBV6-5 and TRBJ2-1; 7 bases are a match to TRBD1. Germline V CDR1 and CDR2: MNHEY, SVGAGI. V lost 6 bases, J lost 1 base, and 9 bases stayed unmatched. The CDR3 covers 16 residues.

This clonotype appeared many times. The V gene is TRBV28, the J gene TRBJ1-5; 10 bases are a match to TRBD1. The CDR3 is made up of 18 amino acids. With 5 bases clipped from V and 0 bases from J, the junction kept 10 bases outside the gene matches. Germline CDR1 reads MDHEN; CDR2 reads SYDVKM. The chain's CDR3 is CASSHFRTGGDSNQPQHF. The CDR3 nucleotides read TGTGCCAGCAGTCACTTCAGGACAGGGGGTGATAGCAATCAGCCCCAGCATTTT. Variable domain in full (rest from reference TRBV28 and TRBJ1-5): DVKVTQSSRYLVKRTGEKVFLECVQDMDHENMFWYRQDPGLGLRLIYFSYDVKMKEKGDIPEGYSVSREKKERFSLILESASTNQTSMYLCASSHFRTGGDSNQPQHFGDGTRLSIL.

This rearrangement joins TRBV28 to TRBJ1-4; D possibly corresponds to TRBD1 (6 bases). Trimming removed 3 bases from V and 5 bases from J, with 22 bases in between. The germline CDR1 and CDR2 sequences are MDHEN and SYDVKM. The CDR3 is made up of 18 amino acids. The CDR3: CASSFGVRGGTHNEKLFF. The CDR3 region has the DNA TGTGCCAGCAGTTTTGGGGTTAGAGGGGGGACCCACAATGAAAAACTGTTTTTT.

CDR3 region: CASRSGSALQYF. In nucleotides, the CDR3 is TGTGCCAGCAGGTCCGGTAGCGCCCTCCAGTACTTC. V usage is TRBV12-3 or TRBV12-4 and J usage is TRBJ2-5; maybe TRBD2 (5 bases). The CDR3 consists of 12 residues. Trimming shortened V by 6 bases and J by 10 bases, and 15 bases separated the two germline ends.

The gene calls are TRBV7-9 and TRBJ2-7; D gene ambiguous. Germline loops: CDR1 SEHNR, CDR2 FQNEAQ (reference sequence). The CDR3 is 11 residues long. The V end was cut by 3 bases, the J end by 5 bases, with 5 bases between. CDR3 amino acids: CASSLMNEQYF. Written as DNA, the CDR3 is TGTGCCAGCAGCTTGATGAACGAGCAGTACTTC.

This clonotype was detected ten times or more. The rearrangement links TRBV4-1 to TRBJ2-7, with D maybe TRBD2 (6 bases). Germline V CDR1 and CDR2: MGHRA, YSYEKL. The CDR3 length is 16 residues. The ends were cut back, 0 bases at V and 0 bases at J, with 12 bases in the middle. CDR3 loop: CASSQDLEGASYEQYF. CDR3 nucleotide sequence: TGCGCCAGCAGCCAAGATTTGGAGGGAGCCTCCTACGAGCAGTACTTC.

The chain recombines TRBV7-3 with TRBJ2-5; no clear D gene. The CDR3 is 15 residues long. Trimming left V 1 base short and J 4 bases short, with 13 bases between. Germline V gene lookup returns CDR1 SGHTA and CDR2 FQGTGA. CDR3 nucleotide sequence: TGTGCCAGCAGCTTAATTTGGTCTAGGGCAGAGACCCAGTACTTC. It translates to CASSLIWSRAETQYF.